One and the same sample provided the 16 T cell receptor beta chains below, sequenced in a study of T cell repertoires in cytomegalovirus infection. TCRdb recomputed calls from the reads with MiXCR, one row per CDR3 protein. The sample contains around 300,000 distinct CDR3 sequences, 25% of which appear only once. These receptors have no known antigen. The material sequenced was cultured PBMCs, taken from culture after CMV antigen stimulation. The origin of the receptors is a human donor in good health (CMV status not recorded). Some clones in this sample may be carry-over from other donors' samples.

V and J are TRBV7-2 and TRBJ2-5; 10 bases match TRBD2. Germline values: CDR1 SGHTA, CDR2 FQGNSA. This CDR3 contains 15 residues. Losses at the gene ends were 1 base for V and 5 bases for J; bases not matched to a gene: 4. CDR3 region: CASSLVASGSETQYF. In nucleotides, the CDR3 is TGTGCCAGCAGCTTAGTGGCTAGCGGGAGCGAGACCCAGTACTTC.

This clonotype was detected a few times. This chain joins TRBV4-1 and TRBJ1-5; D gene unclear. This CDR3 is built from 16 residues. V gave up 0 bases and J gave up 3 bases, with 12 bases separating them. CDR1 is MGHRA and CDR2 is YSYEKL in the germline V gene. The CDR3 coding sequence is TGCGCCAGCAGCCAAGACGTGTCGCAGATCAATCAGCCCCAGCATTTT. The encoded protein is CASSQDVSQINQPQHF.

The chain carries TRBV5-1 and TRBJ2-1, with 10 nucleotides matching TRBD2. Germline V gene data show CDR1 as SGHRS and CDR2 as YFSETQ. The length of the CDR3 is 17 residues. With 4 bases clipped from V and 7 bases from J, the junction kept 14 bases outside the gene matches. The CDR3 protein is CASSLSSSGSMGNEQFF. CDR3 coding DNA: TGCGCCAGCAGCCTAAGTTCTAGCGGGAGTATGGGGAATGAGCAGTTCTTC.

The V and J genes are TRBV20-1 and TRBJ2-1, with a tentative D call TRBD2 (5 bases). V lost 2 bases and J 0 bases, leaving 11 bases between the germline ends. This CDR3 has 15 residues. CDR1 and CDR2 (germline): DFQATT, SNEGSKA (reference sequence). The CDR3 here is CSARRPTNSYNEQFF. The CDR3 nucleotides are TGCAGTGCTAGAAGGCCGACTAACTCCTACAATGAGCAGTTCTTC.

The chain employs TRBV4-3 and TRBJ2-7; D not certain. Germline CDR1 reads LGHNA; CDR2 reads YSLEER. This CDR3 contains 13 residues. Trimming removed 1 base at V and 3 bases at J, with 7 bases between. The CDR3 region is CASSQALRYEQYV. In DNA form, the CDR3 reads TGCGCCAGCAGCCAAGCCCTACGCTACGAGCAGTACGTC.

This rearrangement joins TRBV27 to TRBJ1-1, with 7 positions matching TRBD1. The CDR3 is 14 amino acids. Germline V gene lookup returns CDR1 MNHEY and CDR2 SMNVEV (reference sequence). With 6 bases clipped from V and 1 base from J, the junction kept 5 bases outside the gene matches. CDR3 residues: CASSLRGRNTEAFF. In nucleotides, the CDR3 is TGTGCCAGCAGCCTAAGGGGGCGGAACACTGAAGCTTTCTTT.

The chain couples TRBV10-3 to TRBJ2-1; 7 bases agree with TRBD2. V lost 4 bases, J lost 6 bases, and 3 bases stayed unmatched. CDR1 is ENHRY and CDR2 is SYGVKD in the germline V gene. This CDR3 spans 13 amino acids. The CDR3, as DNA: TGTGCCATCAGTGTGTCGGGAGGCAATGAGCAGTTCTTC. Translated, it gives CAISVSGGNEQFF.

The rearrangement links TRBV6-4 to TRBJ1-2, with 9 nucleotides matching TRBD1. Germline loops: CDR1 MRHNA, CDR2 SNTAGT. The V gene end was trimmed by 4 bases and the J gene end by 3 bases; junction bases not matched to a gene: 15. The CDR3 is 18 residues long. The DNA for the CDR3 is TGTGCCAGCAGTGCCCTCAGGGACAGGGCCCTAGACTACTATGGCTACACCTTC. Translated, it gives CASSALRDRALDYYGYTF.

This clonotype has a count of ten or more. The chain's CDR3 is CASSLTSGKVQETQYF. CDR3 DNA: TGTGCCAGCAGTTTGACTAGCGGAAAAGTTCAAGAGACCCAGTACTTC. The chain carries TRBV12-3 or TRBV12-4 and TRBJ2-5; 9 bases agree with TRBD2. CDR3 length equals 16 residues. Unmatched junction bases numbered 7, after V lost 3 bases and J lost 2 bases.

This clonotype has just a few counts. The chain carries TRBV28 and TRBJ1-4; D ambiguous. The V and J ends lost 2 bases and 7 bases respectively, with 11 bases between them. The CDR3 is 14 amino acids. Germline V gives CDR1 MDHEN, CDR2 SYDVKM. Here the CDR3 reads CASSLPSISEKLFF. The CDR3 DNA reads TGTGCCAGCAGTTTACCCAGTATTAGTGAAAAACTGTTTTTT. The full variable domain, with the rest looked up from reference TRBV28 and TRBJ1-4, is DVKVTQSSRYLVKRTGEKVFLECVQDMDHENMFWYRQDPGLGLRLIYFSYDVKMKEKGDIPEGYSVSREKKERFSLILESASTNQTSMYLCASSLPSISEKLFFGSGTQLSVL.

Turning to this clonotype: At one end the junction does not follow the germline gene, possibly because of a read error. CDR3 sequence (DNA): TGTGCCAGTAGTAACAAAGGGCCATTCTACTTT. Translated: CASSNKGPFYF. This chain uses TRBV19 with TRBJ1-6; no clear D. The CDR3 totals 11 residues. Germline V CDR1 and CDR2: LNHDA, SQIVND (reference sequence). Combining the CDR3 with reference TRBV19 and TRBJ1-6 gives the whole variable domain DGGITQSPKYLFRKEGQNVTLSCEQNLNHDAMYWYRQDPGQGLRLIYYSQIVNDFQKGDIAEGYSVSREKKESFPLTVTSAQKNPTAFYLCASSNKGPFYFGNGTRLTVT.

In DNA form, the CDR3 reads TGCGCCAGCAGCCAAGACCGATCAGTAGCCCAGCATTTT. It is translated as CASSQDRSVAQHF. The chain is built from TRBV4-1 and TRBJ1-5; D is unresolved. With 0 bases removed from V and 11 bases from J, the gap between germline ends came to 11 bases. The CDR3 extends over 13 amino acids. Germline CDR1 reads MGHRA; CDR2 reads YSYEKL.

This chain's CDR3 is CASSFLRVSGSSDTQYF. As DNA, the CDR3 is TGTGCCAGCAGCTTTTTGCGTGTTAGCGGGAGTTCGGATACGCAGTATTTT. The chain has TRBV11-2 and TRBJ2-3; TRBD2 matches 9 bases. CDR1 SGHAT and CDR2 FQNNGV come from the germline V gene. V trimming: 3 bases; J trimming: 6 bases; junction bases outside the gene matches: 13. This CDR3 spans 17 amino acids. Supplemented by reference TRBV11-2 and TRBJ2-3, the full variable domain reads EAGVAQSPRYKIIEKRQSVAFWCNPISGHATLYWYQQILGQGPKLLIQFQNNGVVDDSQLPKDRFSAERLKGVDSTLKIQPAKLEDSAVYLCASSFLRVSGSSDTQYFGPGTRLTVL.

The rearrangement uses TRBV7-2 and TRBJ1-5, with D unresolved. The CDR3 extends over 14 amino acids. Germline values: CDR1 SGHTA, CDR2 FQGNSA. V was shortened by 1 base and J by 3 bases, with 7 bases between the two germline ends. The CDR3 sequence is CASSLGLVNQPQHF. CDR3 bases: TGTGCCAGCAGCTTAGGGTTAGTCAATCAGCCCCAGCATTTT.

This chain joins TRBV6-8 and TRBJ1-1; D may be TRBD1 (5 bases). The V gene's germline CDR1 is MNHGY and CDR2 SAAAGT. The CDR3 has 14 residues. Trimming took 2 bases from V and 0 from J, leaving 7 bases between them. Here the CDR3 reads CASSYQGMNTEAFF. The CDR3 DNA sequence: TGTGCCAGCAGTTACCAGGGCATGAACACTGAAGCTTTCTTT.

This clonotype came up a few times. The rearrangement links TRBV20-1 to TRBJ1-1, with D possibly matching TRBD1 (5 bases). The CDR3 sequence is 14 residues long. Trimming pared 6 bases from V and 3 bases from J, leaving 17 bases between. From germline, CDR1 is DFQATT and CDR2 SNEGSKA (reference sequence). CDR3 in DNA: TGCAGTGCCGACCGGGACCTCTGGGACACTGAAGCTTTCTTT. This gives the protein CSADRDLWDTEAFF.